This T cell receptor beta chain was recovered during a study of cytomegalovirus exposure and HLA in healthy donors. V shed 6 bases, J shed 1 base, and the junction held 3 bases outside the gene matches. Germline V gene sequence: CDR1 LNHDA, CDR2 SQIVND (reference sequence). This CDR3 comprises 14 residues. The study ran its PCR with 60 Vbeta and 13 Jbeta primers. Only in-frame clones appear in the TCRdb table, and some are missing; sequencing was by immunoSEQ multiplex PCR. Of approximately 220,000 clones in the sample, roughly four fifths were seen once. General study results and limits: Researchers reportedly found TCR beta sequences accurately predicted most subjects' HLA-A and HLA-B alleles.

As to this clone: Its antigen is unidentified.

Healthy bone marrow donors supplied every sample. The source of this sequence is a girl aged 10 to 17 in good health and CMV-seronegative. The chain combines TRBV19 with TRBJ1-5; 7 positions agree with TRBD1. Material: PBMCs. CDR3 sequence: CASRTGASNQPQHF. The CDR3 DNA reads TGTGCCAGTAGAACAGGGGCCAGCAATCAGCCCCAGCATTTT. The full variable domain, with the rest looked up from reference TRBV19 and TRBJ1-5, is DGGITQSPKYLFRKEGQNVTLSCEQNLNHDAMYWYRQDPGQGLRLIYYSQIVNDFQKGDIAEGYSVSREKKESFPLTVTSAQKNPTAFYLCASRTGASNQPQHFGDGTRLSIL.